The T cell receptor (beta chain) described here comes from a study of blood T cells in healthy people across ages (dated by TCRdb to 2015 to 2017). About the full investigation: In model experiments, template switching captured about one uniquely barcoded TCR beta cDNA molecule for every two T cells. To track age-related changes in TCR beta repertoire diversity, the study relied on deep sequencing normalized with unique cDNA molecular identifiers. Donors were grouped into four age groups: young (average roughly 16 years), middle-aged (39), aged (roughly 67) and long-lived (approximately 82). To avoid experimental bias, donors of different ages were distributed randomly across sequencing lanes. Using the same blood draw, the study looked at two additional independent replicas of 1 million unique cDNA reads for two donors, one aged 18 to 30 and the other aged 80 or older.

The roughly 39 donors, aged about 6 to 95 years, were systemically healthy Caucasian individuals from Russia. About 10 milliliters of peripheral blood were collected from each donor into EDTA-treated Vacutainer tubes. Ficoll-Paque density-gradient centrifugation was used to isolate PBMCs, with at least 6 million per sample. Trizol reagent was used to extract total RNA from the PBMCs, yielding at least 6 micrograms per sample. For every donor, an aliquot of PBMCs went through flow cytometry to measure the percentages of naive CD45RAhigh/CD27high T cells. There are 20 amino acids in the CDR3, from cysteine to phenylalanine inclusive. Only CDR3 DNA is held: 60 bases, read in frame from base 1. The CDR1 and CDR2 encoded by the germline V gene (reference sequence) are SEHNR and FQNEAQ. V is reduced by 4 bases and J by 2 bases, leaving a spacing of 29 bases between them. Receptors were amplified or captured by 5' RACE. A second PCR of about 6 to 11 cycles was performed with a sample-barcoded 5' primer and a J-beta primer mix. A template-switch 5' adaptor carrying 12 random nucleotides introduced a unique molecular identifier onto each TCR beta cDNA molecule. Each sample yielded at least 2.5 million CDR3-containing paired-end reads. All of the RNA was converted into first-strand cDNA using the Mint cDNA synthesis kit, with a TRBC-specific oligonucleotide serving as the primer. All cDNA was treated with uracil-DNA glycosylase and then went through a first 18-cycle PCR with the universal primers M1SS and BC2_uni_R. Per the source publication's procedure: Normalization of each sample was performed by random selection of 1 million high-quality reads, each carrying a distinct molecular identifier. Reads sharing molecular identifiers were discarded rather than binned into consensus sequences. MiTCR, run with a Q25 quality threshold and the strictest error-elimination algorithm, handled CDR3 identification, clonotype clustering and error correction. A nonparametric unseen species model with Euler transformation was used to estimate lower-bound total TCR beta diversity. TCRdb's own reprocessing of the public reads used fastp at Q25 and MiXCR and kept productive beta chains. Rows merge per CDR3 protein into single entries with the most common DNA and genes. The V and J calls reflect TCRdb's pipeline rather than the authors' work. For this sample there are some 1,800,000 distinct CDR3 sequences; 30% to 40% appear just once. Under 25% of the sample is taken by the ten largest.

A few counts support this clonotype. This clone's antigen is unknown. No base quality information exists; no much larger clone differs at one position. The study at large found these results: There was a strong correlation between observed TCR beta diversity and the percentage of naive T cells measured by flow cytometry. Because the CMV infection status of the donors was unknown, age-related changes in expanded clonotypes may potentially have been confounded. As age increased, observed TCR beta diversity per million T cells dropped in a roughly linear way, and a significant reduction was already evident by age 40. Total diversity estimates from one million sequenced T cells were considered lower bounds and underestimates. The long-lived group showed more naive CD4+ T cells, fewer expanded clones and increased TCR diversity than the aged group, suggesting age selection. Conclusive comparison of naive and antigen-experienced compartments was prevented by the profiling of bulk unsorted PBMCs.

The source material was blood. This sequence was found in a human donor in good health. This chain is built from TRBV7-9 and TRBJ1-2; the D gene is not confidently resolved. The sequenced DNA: TGTGCCAGCAGCTGGGTGTGGCACGCCAACATTGATAGGGAAAACTATGGCTACACCTTC. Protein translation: CASSWVWHANIDRENYGYTF.